A selection of T cell receptor beta chains follows, all from one sample in a study of T cells in localized non-small cell lung cancer. Produced via immunoSEQ multiplex PCR; TCRdb's table is partial and in-frame only. In the table there are over 30,000 clones, 75% to 90% of which are singletons. The sample consisted of peripheral blood mononuclear cells, taken before any cancer treatment. These receptors came from a man aged 35-69 years with stage III lung adenocarcinoma. The CDR3 runs from the conserved cysteine through the conserved F or W. Each record gives: CDR3 DNA, CDR3 protein, V gene, clone size, D gene, J gene. A D gene is named only where the DNA matches it firmly. Size values are once, few and many counts, or a class for expanded clones, and some rows have none.

CDR3nt: TGTGCCAGCAGTGCCACGACAGGGAGGGGTGAAAAACTGTTTTTT
CDR3aa: CASSATTGRGEKLFF
v_gene: TRBV6-1
abundance: NA
d_gene: TRBD1
j_gene: TRBJ1-4

CDR3nt: TGCGCCAGCAGCCAAGATGATCGAGAGACCCAGTACTTC
CDR3aa: CASSQDDRETQYF
v_gene: TRBV4-3
abundance: NA
d_gene: NA
j_gene: TRBJ2-5

CDR3nt: TGCGCCAGCAGCCAAGACCCTGGACTAGCCTCCACAGATACGCAGTATTTT
CDR3aa: CASSQDPGLASTDTQYF
v_gene: TRBV4-3
abundance: NA
d_gene: TRBD2
j_gene: TRBJ2-3

CDR3nt: TGTGCCAGCATTAGAAGTGGGGGTAACTATGGCTACACCTTC
CDR3aa: CASIRSGGNYGYTF
v_gene: TRBV5-6
abundance: NA
d_gene: NA
j_gene: TRBJ1-2

CDR3nt: TGTGCCAGCAGCCCCAAACTCTCTAGACTAGCGGGGGGCCATGAGCAGTTCTTC
CDR3aa: CASSPKLSRLAGGHEQFF
v_gene: TRBV5-4
abundance: NA
d_gene: TRBD2
j_gene: TRBJ2-1

CDR3nt: TGTGCCAGCAGCACAAGCTCTGGAAACACCATATATTTT
CDR3aa: CASSTSSGNTIYF
v_gene: TRBV11-2
abundance: NA
d_gene: NA
j_gene: TRBJ1-3

CDR3nt: TGTGCCAGCAGGAGGGACAGGTGGGACCAAGAGACCCAGTACTTC
CDR3aa: CASRRDRWDQETQYF
v_gene: TRBV11-2
abundance: NA
d_gene: TRBD1
j_gene: TRBJ2-5

CDR3nt: TGTGCCAGCAGGGGGGAAGCCCGGGGGTCCTACAATGAGCAGTTCTTC
CDR3aa: CASRGEARGSYNEQFF
v_gene: TRBV9
abundance: NA
d_gene: NA
j_gene: TRBJ2-1

CDR3nt: TGTGCCAGCAGCTCCCGGCCGGGACTAGCGGGCGAGCAGTTCTTC
CDR3aa: CASSSRPGLAGEQFF
v_gene: TRBV14
abundance: NA
d_gene: TRBD2
j_gene: TRBJ2-1

CDR3nt: TGTGCCAGCAGCAAGGGAACAGTCACAGATACGCAGTATTTT
CDR3aa: CASSKGTVTDTQYF
v_gene: TRBV11-3
abundance: NA
d_gene: NA
j_gene: TRBJ2-3

CDR3nt: TGTGCCAGCAGCTTACTGGGACGCTACACCTTC
CDR3aa: CASSLLGRYTF
v_gene: TRBV5-6
abundance: NA
d_gene: NA
j_gene: TRBJ1-2

CDR3nt: TGTGCCAGCAGTGAGAGGCCGTCCCCCCTTTACGAGCAGTACTTC
CDR3aa: CASSERPSPLYEQYF
v_gene: TRBV6-1
abundance: NA
d_gene: NA
j_gene: TRBJ2-7

CDR3nt: TGTGCCAGCAGCTTTCATGGGAAGACCCAGTACTTC
CDR3aa: CASSFHGKTQYF
v_gene: TRBV7-2
abundance: NA
d_gene: NA
j_gene: TRBJ2-5

CDR3nt: TGTGCCAGCAGTTACTCGCGGCAGGGGCTCTACACTGAAGCTTTCTTT
CDR3aa: CASSYSRQGLYTEAFF
v_gene: TRBV6-5
abundance: once
d_gene: NA
j_gene: TRBJ1-1

CDR3nt: TGTGCCAGCAGCCGTATGACTAGCGGGGGGGCCGGGGATGAGCAGTTCTTC
CDR3aa: CASSRMTSGGAGDEQFF
v_gene: TRBV4-2
abundance: NA
d_gene: TRBD2
j_gene: TRBJ2-1

CDR3nt: TGTGCCAGCAGCTTAGGCAGCTTCTATGGCTACACCTTC
CDR3aa: CASSLGSFYGYTF
v_gene: TRBV5-6
abundance: NA
d_gene: NA
j_gene: TRBJ1-2

CDR3nt: TGTGCCAGCAGCCTTCGGATAGGAAACACCATATATTTT
CDR3aa: CASSLRIGNTIYF
v_gene: TRBV7-9
abundance: NA
d_gene: NA
j_gene: TRBJ1-3

CDR3nt: TGTGCCACCAGAAGGTCCGGACAGGGGGCGGGCGAGCAGTACTTC
CDR3aa: CATRRSGQGAGEQYF
v_gene: TRBV15
abundance: few
d_gene: TRBD1
j_gene: TRBJ2-7

CDR3nt: TGTGCCAGCAGCCAAAAGTCGGGCTACACCTTC
CDR3aa: CASSQKSGYTF
v_gene: TRBV6-6
abundance: NA
d_gene: NA
j_gene: TRBJ1-2

CDR3nt: TGCGCCAGCAGTCAGGGGGCGTATAATTCACCCCTCCACTTT
CDR3aa: CASSQGAYNSPLHF
v_gene: TRBV5-1
abundance: NA
d_gene: TRBD1
j_gene: TRBJ1-6

CDR3nt: TGTGCCAGCAGCCGGAAAGACAGCGGCGAGCAGTACTTC
CDR3aa: CASSRKDSGEQYF
v_gene: TRBV7-9
abundance: NA
d_gene: NA
j_gene: TRBJ2-7

CDR3nt: TGCGCCAGCAGCTTGGCCGGGACAGTCCTAAGCACAGATACGCAGTATTTT
CDR3aa: CASSLAGTVLSTDTQYF
v_gene: TRBV5-1
abundance: NA
d_gene: TRBD1
j_gene: TRBJ2-3

CDR3nt: TGCGCCAGCACCCGACTAGCGGGGGGGCGGGAGACCCAGTACTTC
CDR3aa: CASTRLAGGRETQYF
v_gene: TRBV10-1
abundance: NA
d_gene: TRBD2
j_gene: TRBJ2-5

CDR3nt: TGTGCCAGCAGCTTAGAGAAGCCGAGGGACTCTGGGGCCAACGTCCTGACTTTC
CDR3aa: CASSLEKPRDSGANVLTF
v_gene: TRBV11-3
abundance: NA
d_gene: NA
j_gene: TRBJ2-6

CDR3nt: TGTGCCAGCAGCTTATTAGGGACAGCTAGCACAGATACGCAGTATTTT
CDR3aa: CASSLLGTASTDTQYF
v_gene: TRBV7-2
abundance: NA
d_gene: TRBD1
j_gene: TRBJ2-3

CDR3nt: TGTGCCAGCAGAAAGGGACAGCGTAACACTGAAGCTTTCTTT
CDR3aa: CASRKGQRNTEAFF
v_gene: TRBV28
abundance: few
d_gene: TRBD1
j_gene: TRBJ1-1

CDR3nt: TGTGCCAGCAGTGAAACCTACTACGAGCAGTACTTC
CDR3aa: CASSETYYEQYF
v_gene: TRBV6-1
abundance: NA
d_gene: NA
j_gene: TRBJ2-7

CDR3nt: TGTGCTAGTGCCACTTTCGGGACGCTGCAAGAGACCCAGTACTTC
CDR3aa: CASATFGTLQETQYF
v_gene: TRBV12-5
abundance: NA
d_gene: NA
j_gene: TRBJ2-5

CDR3nt: TGTGCCAGCAGCCTCCAGGGACTAGCGGGGGAGCAGTACTTC
CDR3aa: CASSLQGLAGEQYF
v_gene: TRBV14
abundance: few
d_gene: TRBD2
j_gene: TRBJ2-7

CDR3nt: TGTGCCAGCAGCGGGAGCTCCTACAATGAGCAGTTCTTC
CDR3aa: CASSGSSYNEQFF
v_gene: TRBV9
abundance: NA
d_gene: NA
j_gene: TRBJ2-1

CDR3nt: TGTGCCAGCAGCCGGGACAGGGCGTACGAGCAGTACTTC
CDR3aa: CASSRDRAYEQYF
v_gene: TRBV7-2
abundance: NA
d_gene: TRBD1
j_gene: TRBJ2-7

CDR3nt: TGCGCCAGCAGACCGGACAGTAGCAATCAGCCCCAGCATTTT
CDR3aa: CASRPDSSNQPQHF
v_gene: TRBV5-1
abundance: NA
d_gene: NA
j_gene: TRBJ1-5

CDR3nt: TGTGCCAGTAGTTCCTGGAACCCTAGCGGGGGGGAAGAGACCCAGTACTTC
CDR3aa: CASSSWNPSGGEETQYF
v_gene: TRBV19
abundance: NA
d_gene: TRBD2
j_gene: TRBJ2-5

CDR3nt: TGCGCCAGCAGCCCCCACGGGGACAGGGTGGCCGAGCAGTACTTC
CDR3aa: CASSPHGDRVAEQYF
v_gene: TRBV4-3
abundance: NA
d_gene: TRBD1
j_gene: TRBJ2-7

CDR3nt: TGTGCCAGCAGCCCGATGAGGATGGCTGACACCATATATTTT
CDR3aa: CASSPMRMADTIYF
v_gene: TRBV28
abundance: NA
d_gene: NA
j_gene: TRBJ1-3

CDR3nt: TGTGCCAGCAAAAAGACAGGACAGAACACTGAAGCTTTCTTT
CDR3aa: CASKKTGQNTEAFF
v_gene: TRBV7-3
abundance: NA
d_gene: NA
j_gene: TRBJ1-1

CDR3nt: TGTGCCAGCAGTTACTCGGTTTCGGGGGCGCGAGGGGAAGCTTTCTTT
CDR3aa: CASSYSVSGARGEAFF
v_gene: TRBV6-5
abundance: NA
d_gene: NA
j_gene: TRBJ1-1

CDR3nt: TGCGCCAGCAGCTTGGGAGCGGGGGTATCCTACAATGAGCAGTTCTTC
CDR3aa: CASSLGAGVSYNEQFF
v_gene: TRBV5-1
abundance: NA
d_gene: TRBD2
j_gene: TRBJ2-1

CDR3nt: TGTGCCATCAGTGAGTCACCGGGACAGGGGGCGAAAAACATTCAGTACTTC
CDR3aa: CAISESPGQGAKNIQYF
v_gene: TRBV10-3
abundance: NA
d_gene: TRBD1
j_gene: TRBJ2-4

CDR3nt: TGTGCCACCAGCGCACCGGTCTCGGGGAACTATAATTCACCCCTCCACTTT
CDR3aa: CATSAPVSGNYNSPLHF
v_gene: TRBV15
abundance: NA
d_gene: NA
j_gene: TRBJ1-6

CDR3nt: TGTGCCAGTAGTAACTGGCTAGCGGGGGTCCGGGAGACCCAGTACTTC
CDR3aa: CASSNWLAGVRETQYF
v_gene: TRBV19
abundance: NA
d_gene: TRBD2
j_gene: TRBJ2-5

CDR3nt: TGTGCCAGCAGCTTAAGCCCCGGCTTATCTGGGGGCGGTGAGCAGTTCTTC
CDR3aa: CASSLSPGLSGGGEQFF
v_gene: TRBV7-3
abundance: NA
d_gene: NA
j_gene: TRBJ2-1

CDR3nt: TGTGCCAGCAGGTCCCGGGACAGGGCTAACACCGGGGAGCTGTTTTTT
CDR3aa: CASRSRDRANTGELFF
v_gene: TRBV7-2
abundance: once
d_gene: TRBD1
j_gene: TRBJ2-2

CDR3nt: TGTGCCAGCAGCGTAACCCCGAGCGGGGGGAGCACAGATACGCAGTATTTT
CDR3aa: CASSVTPSGGSTDTQYF
v_gene: TRBV7-3
abundance: NA
d_gene: TRBD2
j_gene: TRBJ2-3

CDR3nt: TGCGCCAGCAGCCTCGCCCGTGGGTTCGATAATGAAGCTTTCTTT
CDR3aa: CASSLARGFDNEAFF
v_gene: TRBV5-1
abundance: NA
d_gene: NA
j_gene: TRBJ1-1

CDR3nt: TGTGCCAGCAGCTTAACGGTTGGCGGGAATGAGCAGTTCTTC
CDR3aa: CASSLTVGGNEQFF
v_gene: TRBV7-3
abundance: once
d_gene: NA
j_gene: TRBJ2-1